The 13 T cell receptor beta chains given below trace back to one sample, sequenced in a study of blood T cell repertoires in COVID-19. The data were produced by immunoSEQ multiplex PCR, yet TCRdb's version contains in-frame clones alone and is incomplete. The table includes roughly 190,000 clones, less than 90% detected once. Sequencing was carried out using peripheral blood. The receptors here all came from a human donor in a cohort sampled during active COVID-19.

The chain links TRBV24-1 to TRBJ2-2; 7 bases agree with TRBD2. The germline V gene encodes CDR1 KGHDR and CDR2 SFDVKD. With 0 bases clipped from V and 0 bases from J, the junction kept 3 bases outside the gene matches. This CDR3 region has 17 residues. The CDR3 DNA reads TGTGCCACCAGTGATTTGGGACGGGGGGCGAACACCGGGGAGCTGTTTTTT. It translates to CATSDLGRGANTGELFF.

The V gene is TRBV5-8, the J gene TRBJ1-4; the match to TRBD1 covers 9 bases. V dropped 2 bases and J dropped 9; count of bases not matched to a gene: 5. The CDR3 sequence is 14 residues long. CDR1 SGHTS and CDR2 YDEGEE come from the germline V gene. The CDR3 region has the DNA TGTGCCAGCAGCTTTAAGGGACAGGGAAAAAAACTGTTTTTT. Its translation is CASSFKGQGKKLFF.

This sequence joins TRBV18 and TRBJ2-7, with 9 bases matching TRBD1. CDR1 KGHSH and CDR2 LQKENI come from the germline V gene. The CDR3 sequence is 12 residues long. CDR3: CASSPTGTGLDV. CDR3 DNA: TGTGCCAGCTCACCTACCGGGACAGGGCTTGACGTC.

The CDR3 sequence: CASSFREMGTEAFF. The CDR3 DNA follows: TGCGCCAGCAGCTTTCGGGAGATGGGGACTGAAGCTTTCTTT. The chain carries TRBV5-1 and TRBJ1-1, with D hard to call. The germline gives CDR1 SGHRS, CDR2 YFSETQ. This CDR3 is built from 14 residues. V dropped 2 bases and J dropped 5 bases, with 13 bases sitting between them.

Here the CDR3 reads CASSLGQSETQYF. CDR3 coding DNA: TGTGCCAGCAGCTTAGGCCAGTCAGAGACCCAGTACTTC. The V call is TRBV7-9, the J call TRBJ2-5, with D unresolved. The CDR3 has 13 amino acids. Germline values: CDR1 SEHNR, CDR2 FQNEAQ (reference sequence). V was pared by 1 base and J by 4 bases, with 7 bases between.

This clone was seen only a few times. CDR3 DNA sequence: TGTGCCAGCAGTGAATTTGACTCAAGCACCGGGGAGCTGTTTTTT. Protein sequence: CASSEFDSSTGELFF. V gene TRBV6-1 combines with J gene TRBJ2-2; no definite D call. Trimming cost V 2 bases and J 4 bases, with 11 bases left between them. The CDR3 spans 15 residues. From germline, CDR1 is MNHNS and CDR2 SASEGT.

Regarding this clone: Within the sample, other DNA sequences also encode this same CDR3. The chain joins TRBV5-1 to TRBJ1-1; 7 positions agree with TRBD1. Germline lookup yields CDR1 SGHRS and CDR2 YFSETQ. V was pared by 3 bases and J by 2 bases, with 4 bases of the junction left unmatched. CDR3 length equals 14 residues. CDR3 in amino acids: CASSSGQLNTEAFF. The CDR3 nucleotides are TGCGCCAGCAGCTCGGGACAGCTAAACACTGAAGCTTTCTTT.

V is TRBV14 and J is TRBJ2-1, with a tentative D call TRBD2 (7 bases). With 1 base removed from V and 9 bases from J, the gap between germline ends came to 19 bases. The CDR3 is made up of 16 amino acids. Germline values: CDR1 SGHDN, CDR2 FVKESK. The CDR3 spells CASSQVGGGGQFEQFF. As DNA, the CDR3 is TGTGCCAGCAGCCAAGTCGGAGGGGGGGGCCAGTTTGAGCAGTTCTTC. The full variable domain, completed using reference TRBV14 and TRBJ2-1, is EAGVTQFPSHSVIEKGQTVTLRCDPISGHDNLYWYRRVMGKEIKFLLHFVKESKQDESGMPNNRFLAERTGGTYSTLKVQPAELEDSGVYFCASSQVGGGGQFEQFFGPGTRLTVL.

This sequence joins TRBV5-1 and TRBJ2-3; D perhaps matches TRBD1 (6 bases). This CDR3 has 13 amino acids. Per the germline V gene, CDR1 is SGHRS and CDR2 is YFSETQ. Trimming removed 4 bases from V and 4 bases from J, with 10 bases in between. The CDR3 here is CASSDDRSDTQYF. The CDR3 region has the DNA TGCGCCAGCAGCGACGACAGGTCAGATACGCAGTATTTT. The full variable domain, completed using reference TRBV5-1 and TRBJ2-3, is KAGVTQTPRYLIKTRGQQVTLSCSPISGHRSVSWYQQTPGQGLQFLFEYFSETQRNKGNFPGRFSGRQFSNSRSEMNVSTLELGDSALYLCASSDDRSDTQYFGPGTRLTVL.

This sequence joins TRBV3-1 (or the pseudogene TRBV3-2) and TRBJ1-3; TRBD1 might be the D (5 bases). Trimming shortened V by 1 base and J by 3 bases, and 16 bases separated the two germline ends. CDR3 length equals 17 residues. CDR1 and CDR2 from the germline V gene are LGHDT and YNNKEL (reference sequence). CDR3 sequence: CASSQGGAGLSGNTIYF. The DNA of the CDR3 is TGTGCCAGCAGCCAAGGTGGGGCAGGGTTAAGTGGAAACACCATATATTTT.

This chain links TRBV7-9 with TRBJ1-2; D unclear. The CDR3 length is 11 residues. Trimming removed 1 base from V and 7 bases from J, with 4 bases in between. Germline V gene sequence: CDR1 SEHNR, CDR2 FQNEAQ (reference sequence). The CDR3 nucleotides read TGTGCCAGCAGCTTAGAGCGTGGCTACACCTTC. Residues: CASSLERGYTF.

The chain uses TRBV5-1 and TRBJ2-7; 7 bases are a match to TRBD1. CDR1 SGHRS and CDR2 YFSETQ come from the germline V gene. V gave up 3 bases and J gave up 1 base; unmatched junction bases: 7. The CDR3 covers 15 residues. The CDR3 bases are TGCGCCAGCAGCTCCGGACAGGCTGGGTCCTACGAGCAGTACGTC. This codes for CASSSGQAGSYEQYV.

The chain couples TRBV5-1 to TRBJ1-1, with D maybe TRBD1 (6 bases). Trimming shortened V by 7 bases and J by 6 bases, and 28 bases separated the two germline ends. CDR3 length equals 17 residues. The germline gives CDR1 SGHRS, CDR2 YFSETQ. The CDR3: CASSLGGLGDQIPEAFF. CDR3 bases: TGCGCCAGCTCCCTGGGGGGGCTAGGGGACCAGATCCCTGAAGCTTTCTTT.